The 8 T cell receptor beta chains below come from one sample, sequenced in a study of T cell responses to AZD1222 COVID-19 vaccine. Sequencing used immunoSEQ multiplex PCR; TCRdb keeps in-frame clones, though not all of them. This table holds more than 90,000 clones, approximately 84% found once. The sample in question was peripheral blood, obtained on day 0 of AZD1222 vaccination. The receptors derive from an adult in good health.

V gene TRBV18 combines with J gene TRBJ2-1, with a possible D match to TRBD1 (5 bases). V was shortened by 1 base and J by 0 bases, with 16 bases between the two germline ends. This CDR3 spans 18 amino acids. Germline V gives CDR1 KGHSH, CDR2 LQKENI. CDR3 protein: CASSPLHGQGRSYNEQFF. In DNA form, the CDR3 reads TGTGCCAGCTCACCACTTCATGGCCAGGGCCGCTCCTACAATGAGCAGTTCTTC.

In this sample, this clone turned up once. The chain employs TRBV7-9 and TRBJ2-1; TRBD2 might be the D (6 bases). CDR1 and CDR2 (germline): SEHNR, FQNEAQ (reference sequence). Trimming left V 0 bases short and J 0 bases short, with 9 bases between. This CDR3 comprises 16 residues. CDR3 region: CASSLAAGSSYNEQFF. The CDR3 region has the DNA TGTGCCAGCAGCTTAGCGGCGGGAAGCTCCTACAATGAGCAGTTCTTC.

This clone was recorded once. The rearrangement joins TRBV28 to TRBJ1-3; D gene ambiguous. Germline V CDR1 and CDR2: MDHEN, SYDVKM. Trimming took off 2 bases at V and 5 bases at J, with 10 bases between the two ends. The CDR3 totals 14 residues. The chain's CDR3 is CASSLRGSRNTIYF. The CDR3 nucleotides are TGTGCCAGCAGTTTACGAGGGTCTAGAAACACCATATATTTT.

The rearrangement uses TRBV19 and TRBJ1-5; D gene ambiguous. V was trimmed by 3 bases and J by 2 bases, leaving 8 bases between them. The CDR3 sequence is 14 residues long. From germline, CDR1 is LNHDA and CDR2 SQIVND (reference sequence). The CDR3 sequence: CASSMTLRNQPQHF. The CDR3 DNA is TGTGCCAGTAGTATGACCTTACGCAATCAGCCCCAGCATTTT.

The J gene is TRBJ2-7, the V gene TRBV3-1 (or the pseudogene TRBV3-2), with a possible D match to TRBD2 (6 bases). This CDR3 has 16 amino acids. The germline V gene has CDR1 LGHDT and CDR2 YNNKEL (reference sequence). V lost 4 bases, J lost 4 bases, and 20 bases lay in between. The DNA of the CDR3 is TGTGCCAGCAGCCCCCCCCCAAGGGCGGGAAGTTACGAGCAGTACTTC. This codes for CASSPPPRAGSYEQYF.

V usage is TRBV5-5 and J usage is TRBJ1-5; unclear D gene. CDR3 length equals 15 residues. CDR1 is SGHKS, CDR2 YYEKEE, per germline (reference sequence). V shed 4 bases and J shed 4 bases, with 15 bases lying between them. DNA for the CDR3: TGTGCCAGCAGCCTCGTCGGAGTTGTGAATCAGCCCCAGCATTTT. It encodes CASSLVGVVNQPQHF.

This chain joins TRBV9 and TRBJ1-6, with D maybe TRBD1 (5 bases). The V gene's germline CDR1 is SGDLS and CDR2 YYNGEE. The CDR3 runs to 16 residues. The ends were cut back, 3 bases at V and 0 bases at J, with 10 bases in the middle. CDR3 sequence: CASSAGEDSYNSPLHF. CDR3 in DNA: TGTGCCAGCAGCGCGGGGGAAGACTCCTATAATTCACCCCTCCACTTT.

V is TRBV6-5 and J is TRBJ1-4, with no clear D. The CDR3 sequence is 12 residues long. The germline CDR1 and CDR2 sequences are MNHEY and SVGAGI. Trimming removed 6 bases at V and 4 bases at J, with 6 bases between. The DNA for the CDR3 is TGTGCCAGCAGGAGACTTAATGAAAAACTGTTTTTT. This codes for CASRRLNEKLFF.